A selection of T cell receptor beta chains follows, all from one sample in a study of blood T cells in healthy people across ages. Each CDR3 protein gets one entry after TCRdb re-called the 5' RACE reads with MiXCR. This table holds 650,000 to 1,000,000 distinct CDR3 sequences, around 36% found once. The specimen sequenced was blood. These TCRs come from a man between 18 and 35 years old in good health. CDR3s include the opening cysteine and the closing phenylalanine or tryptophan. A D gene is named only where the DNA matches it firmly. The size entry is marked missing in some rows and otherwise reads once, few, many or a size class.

DNA: TGCAGTGCGTCGACAGGGTTCGAGGCGAACACTGAAGCTTTCTTT
CDR3: CSASTGFEANTEAFF
V: TRBV20-1
size: NA
D: TRBD1
J: TRBJ1-1

DNA: TGTGCCAGCAAGACTAGTTGGGCAGATACGCAGTATTTT
CDR3: CASKTSWADTQYF
V: TRBV14
size: many
D: NA
J: TRBJ2-3

DNA: TGTGCCATCACGGACAGTAGAGAAGGGCGCACTGAAGCTTTCTTT
CDR3: CAITDSREGRTEAFF
V: TRBV10-3
size: NA
D: NA
J: TRBJ1-1

DNA: TGTGCCAGCAACACAGGGGTCCCCGGAGATACGCAGTATTTT
CDR3: CASNTGVPGDTQYF
V: TRBV12-3/TRBV12-4
size: NA
D: TRBD1
J: TRBJ2-3

DNA: TGCAGTGCTAGAGACCACTACACAGGGCTGAACTATGGCTACACCTTC
CDR3: CSARDHYTGLNYGYTF
V: TRBV20-1
size: many
D: NA
J: TRBJ1-2

DNA: TGTGCCAGCAGTCCCCAGATGGATGAAAAACTGTTTTTT
CDR3: CASSPQMDEKLFF
V: TRBV27
size: NA
D: NA
J: TRBJ1-4

DNA: TGTGCCAGCAGTTCCAATAGGGGCACAGATACGCAGTATTTT
CDR3: CASSSNRGTDTQYF
V: TRBV6-6
size: many
D: NA
J: TRBJ2-3

DNA: TGTGCCACCAGTCCGGACGGATACAATGAGCAGTACTTC
CDR3: CATSPDGYNEQYF
V: TRBV24-1
size: NA
D: NA
J: TRBJ2-7

DNA: TGTGCCAGCAGTGATGCGGGGGACCTAGCGGGCAAGCAGTACTTC
CDR3: CASSDAGDLAGKQYF
V: TRBV25-1
size: NA
D: TRBD2
J: TRBJ2-5

DNA: TGTGCCAGCAGCGGACAGCCATATTACGAGCAGTACTTC
CDR3: CASSGQPYYEQYF
V: TRBV6-5
size: few
D: NA
J: TRBJ2-7

DNA: TGTGCCAGCAGCGCCGGGACAGGGGGCACTGAAGCTTTCTTT
CDR3: CASSAGTGGTEAFF
V: TRBV19
size: many
D: TRBD1
J: TRBJ1-1

DNA: TGCGCCAGCAGCCAAGAAGGCCATACCGGGACAGGGGAAAGTTATAATTCACCCCTCCACTTT
CDR3: CASSQEGHTGTGESYNSPLHF
V: TRBV4-3
size: NA
D: TRBD1
J: TRBJ1-6

DNA: TGCGCCAGCAGCTTGGTCGGGACAGGGGGCGATAATGGCTACACCTTC
CDR3: CASSLVGTGGDNGYTF
V: TRBV5-1
size: NA
D: TRBD1
J: TRBJ1-2

DNA: TGTGCCAGCAGAGGGGACAGGGATAACGCAGATACGCAGTATTTT
CDR3: CASRGDRDNADTQYF
V: TRBV27
size: few
D: TRBD1
J: TRBJ2-3

DNA: TGTGCCTCCTACGTACAGGAAAGTTATGGCTACACCTTC
CDR3: CASYVQESYGYTF
V: TRBV10-3
size: NA
D: NA
J: TRBJ1-2

DNA: TGTGCCAGCGGGGAAGGGGGGGTTCAGCCCCAGCATTTT
CDR3: CASGEGGVQPQHF
V: TRBV12-3/TRBV12-4
size: NA
D: NA
J: TRBJ1-5

DNA: TGTGCCAGCAGTGAACCTGCAACTAATGAAAAACTGTTTTTT
CDR3: CASSEPATNEKLFF
V: TRBV2
size: few
D: NA
J: TRBJ1-4

DNA: TGTGCCAGCAGCCGAGCAGTAGCGGGAGCCGCAGATACGCAGTATTTT
CDR3: CASSRAVAGAADTQYF
V: TRBV5-5
size: NA
D: TRBD2
J: TRBJ2-3

DNA: TGTGCCAGCTGCAGGGGGCATGGAGAGACCCAGTACTTC
CDR3: CASCRGHGETQYF
V: TRBV6-5
size: many
D: TRBD1
J: TRBJ2-5

DNA: TGCAGTGCTTCCGGAGACAGGGACAACCATCAGCCCCAGCATTTT
CDR3: CSASGDRDNHQPQHF
V: TRBV20-1
size: NA
D: TRBD1
J: TRBJ1-5

DNA: TGTGCCAGCTCACCGCCTGCTACAGGGAATAATGAAAAACTGTTTTTT
CDR3: CASSPPATGNNEKLFF
V: TRBV18
size: few
D: NA
J: TRBJ1-4

DNA: TGCGCCAGCAGCGGCTTAGGAGGGGCAAATTCACCCCTCCACTTT
CDR3: CASSGLGGANSPLHF
V: TRBV5-1
size: few
D: NA
J: TRBJ1-6

DNA: TGTGCCAGCACCCAAGGTTCTGGCATGAACACTGAAGCTTTCTTT
CDR3: CASTQGSGMNTEAFF
V: TRBV9
size: NA
D: NA
J: TRBJ1-1

DNA: TGTGCCAGCAGTCCTCGGGGTGGCACTAATGAAAAACTGTTTTTT
CDR3: CASSPRGGTNEKLFF
V: TRBV12-3/TRBV12-4
size: few
D: NA
J: TRBJ1-4

DNA: TGTGCCAGCAGTTATACAGGGAACTCCTACGAGCAGTACTTC
CDR3: CASSYTGNSYEQYF
V: TRBV6-2/TRBV6-3
size: NA
D: NA
J: TRBJ2-7

DNA: TGCGCCAGCAGCCAAGACCCTAGGAACCAAGAGACCCAGTACTTC
CDR3: CASSQDPRNQETQYF
V: TRBV4-1
size: few
D: NA
J: TRBJ2-5

DNA: TGCAGTGCTAGAGATGTCCGCCGGGCCCGCGAGCAGTACTTC
CDR3: CSARDVRRAREQYF
V: TRBV20-1
size: few
D: NA
J: TRBJ2-7

DNA: TGTGCCAGCAGTTCGACGACAGGCTTGAACTATGGCTACACCTTC
CDR3: CASSSTTGLNYGYTF
V: TRBV12-3/TRBV12-4
size: many
D: NA
J: TRBJ1-2

DNA: TGTGCCAGCAGCTTGTGGGGACGGCCGATTCTGGGGGCTGAAGCTTTCTTT
CDR3: CASSLWGRPILGAEAFF
V: TRBV11-2
size: NA
D: NA
J: TRBJ1-1

DNA: TGCGCCAGTAGACAGGAAAACGGCGACGGGCAGTTCTTC
CDR3: CASRQENGDGQFF
V: TRBV5-1
size: few
D: NA
J: TRBJ2-1

DNA: TGTGCCAGCAGTTTCACAGGACAGGCCCAGTACTTC
CDR3: CASSFTGQAQYF
V: TRBV27
size: NA
D: TRBD1
J: TRBJ2-5

DNA: TGTGCCAGCAGCGTAGATGGAGGTATGAACACTGAAGCTTTCTTT
CDR3: CASSVDGGMNTEAFF
V: TRBV9
size: NA
D: NA
J: TRBJ1-1

DNA: TGTGCCATCAGTAAAGGGGGAAACTATGGCTACACCTTC
CDR3: CAISKGGNYGYTF
V: TRBV10-3
size: few
D: NA
J: TRBJ1-2

DNA: TGTGCCGGCAGCTTAGGGGACGGTCGCTCCTACGAGCAGTACTTC
CDR3: CAGSLGDGRSYEQYF
V: TRBV7-9
size: NA
D: NA
J: TRBJ2-7

DNA: TGTGCCAGCAGCGTAGCTTTTCAGGTCGGAGTCACAGATACGCAGTATTTT
CDR3: CASSVAFQVGVTDTQYF
V: TRBV9
size: many
D: NA
J: TRBJ2-3

DNA: TGCGCCAGCAGCCAAGGGCAGGGGAGGATGTCATTCACTGAAGCTTTCTTT
CDR3: CASSQGQGRMSFTEAFF
V: TRBV4-1
size: NA
D: NA
J: TRBJ1-1

DNA: TGTGCCAGCAGTACGACAGGGGGTAGCAATCAGCCCCAGCATTTT
CDR3: CASSTTGGSNQPQHF
V: TRBV3-1
size: few
D: TRBD1
J: TRBJ1-5

DNA: TGTGCCAGCAATCCCACAGGGACTTACAATGAGCAGTACTTC
CDR3: CASNPTGTYNEQYF
V: TRBV28
size: once
D: NA
J: TRBJ2-7

DNA: TGCGCCAGCAGCGTACTAAGTGGGACAGGGGCAAAAGGGGACACTGAAGCTTTCTTT
CDR3: CASSVLSGTGAKGDTEAFF
V: TRBV5-1
size: NA
D: TRBD1
J: TRBJ1-1

DNA: TGTGCCAGCAGCGTAGCGGGACAGGGGTCTGGAGAGACCCAGTACTTC
CDR3: CASSVAGQGSGETQYF
V: TRBV9
size: few
D: TRBD1
J: TRBJ2-5

DNA: TGCGCCAGCAGCTGGGACAGGGTATCCGAAGAGCAGTTCTTC
CDR3: CASSWDRVSEEQFF
V: TRBV5-1
size: NA
D: TRBD1
J: TRBJ2-1

DNA: TGTGCCACCAGCAGAGATTCCGGGGAGATTACTGAAGCTTTCTTT
CDR3: CATSRDSGEITEAFF
V: TRBV15
size: NA
D: NA
J: TRBJ1-1

DNA: TGTGCCAGCACCCTGACAGTCAGCACAGATACGCAGTATTTT
CDR3: CASTLTVSTDTQYF
V: TRBV12-3/TRBV12-4
size: many
D: NA
J: TRBJ2-3

DNA: TGTGCCAGCAGCCAAGGTGGGGATACAGAGGTCTATGGCTACACCTTC
CDR3: CASSQGGDTEVYGYTF
V: TRBV3-1
size: few
D: NA
J: TRBJ1-2

DNA: TGTGCCAGCAGAGCCGGGACTAGCGGCACAGATACGCAGTATTTT
CDR3: CASRAGTSGTDTQYF
V: TRBV12-3/TRBV12-4
size: many
D: TRBD2
J: TRBJ2-3

DNA: TGTGCCACCAGCAGACGAGGTTTTAGTCAGCCCCAGCATTTT
CDR3: CATSRRGFSQPQHF
V: TRBV15
size: few
D: NA
J: TRBJ1-5

DNA: TGCGCCAGCAGCCAAGACCCCGGAGGAGGTGACTATGGCTACACCTTC
CDR3: CASSQDPGGGDYGYTF
V: TRBV4-3
size: NA
D: NA
J: TRBJ1-2

DNA: TGTGCCACCAGTGATACAGGGGGCCCTTCGGATACGCAGTATTTT
CDR3: CATSDTGGPSDTQYF
V: TRBV24-1
size: few
D: TRBD1
J: TRBJ2-3

DNA: TGTGCCAGCAGCTCCGACTGGACTAATGAAAAACTGTTTTTT
CDR3: CASSSDWTNEKLFF
V: TRBV7-9
size: few
D: NA
J: TRBJ1-4

DNA: TGCAGTGCTAGTAACACTAACTATGGCTACACCTTC
CDR3: CSASNTNYGYTF
V: TRBV20-1
size: many
D: NA
J: TRBJ1-2

DNA: TGTGCCAGCAGCGTAGACTGGGGCCGCACAGATACGCAGTATTTT
CDR3: CASSVDWGRTDTQYF
V: TRBV9
size: NA
D: NA
J: TRBJ2-3

DNA: TGTGCTAGTGGTTTTAGAGAGACAGGGGAAGAGACCCAGTACTTC
CDR3: CASGFRETGEETQYF
V: TRBV12-5
size: many
D: TRBD1
J: TRBJ2-5

DNA: TGTGCCAGCAGACCCTCGTGGGGACAGGACATTCAGTACTTC
CDR3: CASRPSWGQDIQYF
V: TRBV12-3/TRBV12-4
size: many
D: TRBD1
J: TRBJ2-4